Given below is one T cell receptor beta chain in context. The CDR3 runs to 14 residues. CDR1 and CDR2 (germline): GTSNPN, SVGIG (reference sequence). V was cut by 0 bases and J by 8 bases, with 13 bases left in between. This table comes from immunoSEQ multiplex PCR, and its TCRdb copy is limited to in-frame clones, with some not included. The sample yields some 16,000 clones, about three quarters seen once. The data stem from a study of somatic mutations in cytotoxic T cells in rheumatoid arthritis. The source of this sequence is an adult with rheumatoid arthritis. The source material was CD8+ T cells sorted from blood. The J gene is TRBJ1-4, the V gene TRBV30; D not resolved. CDR3 DNA: TGTGCCTGGAGTGTACTTTCCAGCATGGAAAAACTGTTTTTT. It yields the protein CAWSVLSSMEKLFF.